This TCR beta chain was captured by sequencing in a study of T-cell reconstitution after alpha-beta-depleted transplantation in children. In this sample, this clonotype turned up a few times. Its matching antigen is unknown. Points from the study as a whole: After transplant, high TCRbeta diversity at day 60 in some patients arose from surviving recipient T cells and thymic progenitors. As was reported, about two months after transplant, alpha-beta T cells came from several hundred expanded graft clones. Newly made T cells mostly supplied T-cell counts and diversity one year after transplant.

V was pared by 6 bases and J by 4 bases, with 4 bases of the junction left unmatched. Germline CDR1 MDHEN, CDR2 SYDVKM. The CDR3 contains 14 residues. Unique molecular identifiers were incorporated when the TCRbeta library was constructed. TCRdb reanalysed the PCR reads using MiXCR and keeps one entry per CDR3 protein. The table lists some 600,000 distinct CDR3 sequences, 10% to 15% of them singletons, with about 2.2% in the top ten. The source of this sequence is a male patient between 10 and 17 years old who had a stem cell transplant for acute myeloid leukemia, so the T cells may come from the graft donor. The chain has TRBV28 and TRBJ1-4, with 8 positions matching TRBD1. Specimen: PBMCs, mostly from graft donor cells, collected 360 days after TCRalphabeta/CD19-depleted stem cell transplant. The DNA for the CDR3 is TGTGCCAGCAGACGTGACAGGGGTAATGAAAAACTGTTTTTT. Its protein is CASRRDRGNEKLFF.